These T cell receptor beta chains were read from a single sample in a study of blood T cells in healthy people across ages. TCRdb re-called the 5' RACE reads through MiXCR, storing one row per CDR3 protein. The sample records more than 1.4 million distinct CDR3 sequences, 42% being singletons. Sequencing used blood. The receptor set was obtained from a woman aged 18-35 years in good health. CDR3s include the opening cysteine and the closing phenylalanine or tryptophan. The order of the fields is CDR3 length, J gene, D gene, clone size, V gene, CDR3 DNA, CDR3 protein. A D gene is named only where the DNA matches it firmly. Clone size is stated in some rows and not others, as once, few, many or a class when expanded.

length: 13
J: TRBJ2-4
D: TRBD1
size: .
V: TRBV6-2/TRBV6-3
DNA: TGTGCCAGCACCACGGACAGGGCGGACATTCAGTACTTC
CDR3: CASTTDRADIQYF

length: 14
J: TRBJ2-3
D: .
size: .
V: TRBV7-2
DNA: TGTGCCAGCAGCTTAGTGTCAGGATCAGATACGAAGTATTTT
CDR3: CASSLVSGSDTKYF

length: 16
J: TRBJ2-2
D: .
size: .
V: TRBV5-1
DNA: TGCGCCAGCAGCGGTTCGGGGTTATCGAACACCGGGGAGCTGTTTTTT
CDR3: CASSGSGLSNTGELFF

length: 15
J: TRBJ2-7
D: TRBD1
size: .
V: TRBV7-2
DNA: TGTGCCAGCAGCTTAGGTCCCGGGACAGGGTACGAGCAGTACTTC
CDR3: CASSLGPGTGYEQYF

length: 15
J: TRBJ1-1
D: .
size: .
V: TRBV4-2
DNA: TGTGCCAGCAGCCAAGATATGGTCAGGGACACTGAAGCTTTCTTT
CDR3: CASSQDMVRDTEAFF

length: 13
J: TRBJ1-1
D: .
size: few
V: TRBV29-1
DNA: TGCAGCGTTGAAGGTCAGTTTAACACTGAAGCTTTCTTT
CDR3: CSVEGQFNTEAFF

length: 13
J: TRBJ1-1
D: .
size: few
V: TRBV5-6
DNA: TGTGCCAGCAGCCCGGGGAAGTACACTGAAGCTTTCTTT
CDR3: CASSPGKYTEAFF

length: 19
J: TRBJ2-2
D: .
size: few
V: TRBV10-3
DNA: TGTGCCATCAGTGAGTCGATTGTGTCCGGGCCCACAGACACCGGGGAGCTGTTTTTT
CDR3: CAISESIVSGPTDTGELFF

length: 17
J: TRBJ2-1
D: TRBD2
size: .
V: TRBV3-1
DNA: TGTGCCAGCAGCCCCGTCGGAGAGCGGGGGCCCTACAATGAGCAGTTCTTC
CDR3: CASSPVGERGPYNEQFF

length: 16
J: TRBJ1-5
D: .
size: .
V: TRBV4-1
DNA: TGCGCCAGCAGCCAAGCCGGGGTTTTTAACAATCAGCCCCAGCATTTT
CDR3: CASSQAGVFNNQPQHF

length: 15
J: TRBJ1-1
D: .
size: few
V: TRBV5-1
DNA: TGCGCCAGCAGCTTGAGAGGGGGGTTTGCCACTGAAGCTTTCTTT
CDR3: CASSLRGGFATEAFF

length: 16
J: TRBJ1-2
D: .
size: .
V: TRBV7-9
DNA: TGTGCCAGCAGCTTATACAGGAGGAACCTTAACTATGGCTACACCTTC
CDR3: CASSLYRRNLNYGYTF

length: 14
J: TRBJ2-7
D: TRBD2
size: .
V: TRBV28
DNA: TGTGCCTGCAGTCGACCTAGCGGGGGCTACGAGCAGTACTTC
CDR3: CACSRPSGGYEQYF

length: 17
J: TRBJ2-1
D: .
size: .
V: TRBV6-1
DNA: TGTGCCAGCAGTGACCCCACCCGAGGGGCGTCCTACAATGAGCAGTTCTTC
CDR3: CASSDPTRGASYNEQFF

length: 18
J: TRBJ2-3
D: .
size: .
V: TRBV27
DNA: TGTGCCAGCAGGATCACTGCATGGGGGGTCGCCTTCACAGATACGCAGTATTTT
CDR3: CASRITAWGVAFTDTQYF

length: 10
J: TRBJ2-3
D: .
size: .
V: TRBV20-1
DNA: TGCAGTGCACGCTTAGATACGCAGTATTTT
CDR3: CSARLDTQYF

length: 15
J: TRBJ2-1
D: .
size: .
V: TRBV25-1
DNA: TGTGCCAGCAGTACCGGGATGGGCTCCTACAATGGGCAGTTCTTC
CDR3: CASSTGMGSYNGQFF

length: 15
J: TRBJ1-6
D: .
size: few
V: TRBV12-3/TRBV12-4
DNA: TGTGCCAGCAGTACCCAGGGGTCTCGAAATTCACCCCTCCACTTT
CDR3: CASSTQGSRNSPLHF

length: 14
J: TRBJ1-2
D: .
size: few
V: TRBV2
DNA: TGTGCCAGCAGTGAAACAGGGCGGAACTATGGCTACACCTTC
CDR3: CASSETGRNYGYTF

length: 15
J: TRBJ2-7
D: .
size: .
V: TRBV9
DNA: TGTGCCAGCAGCGTAGCGGGCACCATCTCCTACGAGCAGTACTTC
CDR3: CASSVAGTISYEQYF

length: 15
J: TRBJ2-7
D: TRBD2
size: .
V: TRBV9
DNA: TGTGCCAGCAGCCTGGGGGAGGGGCCTTTCTACGAGCAGTACTTC
CDR3: CASSLGEGPFYEQYF

length: 16
J: TRBJ2-1
D: .
size: few
V: TRBV5-1
DNA: TGCGCCAGCAGCCACCCAGGGGGGATTTTGGACAATGAGCAGTTCTTC
CDR3: CASSHPGGILDNEQFF

length: 12
J: TRBJ1-2
D: TRBD1
size: .
V: TRBV12-3/TRBV12-4
DNA: TGTGCCAGCAAACAGGGGGCTGGAGGCTACACCTTC
CDR3: CASKQGAGGYTF

length: 16
J: TRBJ2-3
D: TRBD2
size: .
V: TRBV27
DNA: TGTGCCAGCAAACGGATAGCGGGAGTGGGGACAGATACGCAGTATTTT
CDR3: CASKRIAGVGTDTQYF

length: 15
J: TRBJ1-1
D: .
size: once
V: TRBV10-3
DNA: TGTGCCATCAGTGAAAAGGGCCTTGGTGACACTGAAGCTTTCTTT
CDR3: CAISEKGLGDTEAFF

length: 11
J: TRBJ2-7
D: .
size: few
V: TRBV7-6
DNA: TGTGCCAGCAGCTTAGGGAAGGAGCAGTACTTC
CDR3: CASSLGKEQYF